Sequencing of this T cell receptor (beta chain) was carried out in a study of cytotoxic CD8 clonotypes in ibrutinib-treated CLL. Data came from immunoSEQ multiplex PCR; TCRdb stores just in-frame clones and leaves some out. The table has some 98,000 clones, almost 80% seen once; the top ten hold 32%. V trimming: 7 bases; J trimming: 7 bases; junction bases outside the gene matches: 9. This CDR3 contains 15 residues. CDR1 and CDR2 (germline): SEHNR, FQNEAQ (reference sequence). This receptor was obtained from a human donor with chronic lymphocytic leukemia. The chain carries TRBV7-9 and TRBJ1-4; 10 nucleotides agree with TRBD1. The material was PBMCs, obtained after 12 months of ibrutinib treatment. CDR3 protein: CASTPSGTGVEKLFF. The CDR3 DNA reads as TGTGCCAGCACCCCCTCCGGGACAGGGGTTGAAAAACTGTTTTTT.